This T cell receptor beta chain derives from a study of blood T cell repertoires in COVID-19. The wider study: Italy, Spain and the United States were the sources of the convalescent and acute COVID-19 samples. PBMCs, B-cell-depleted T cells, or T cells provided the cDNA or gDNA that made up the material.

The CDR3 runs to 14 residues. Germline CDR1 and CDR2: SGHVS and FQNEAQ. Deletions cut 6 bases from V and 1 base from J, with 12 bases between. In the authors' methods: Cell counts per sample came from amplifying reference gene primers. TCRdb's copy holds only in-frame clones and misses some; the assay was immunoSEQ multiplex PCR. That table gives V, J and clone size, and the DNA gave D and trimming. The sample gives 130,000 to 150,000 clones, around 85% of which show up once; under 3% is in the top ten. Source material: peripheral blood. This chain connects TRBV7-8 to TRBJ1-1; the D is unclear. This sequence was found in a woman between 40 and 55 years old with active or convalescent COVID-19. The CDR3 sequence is CASRGGLTNTEAFF. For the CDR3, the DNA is TGTGCCAGCAGGGGCGGGCTCACGAACACTGAAGCTTTCTTT.